This is a list of T cell receptor beta chains from one sample in a study of T cell responses to AZD1222 COVID-19 vaccine. Method: immunoSEQ multiplex PCR; TCRdb's copy keeps in-frame clones and lacks some. The profile shows 150,000 to 160,000 clones, less than 95% of them singletons. This sample comprised peripheral blood, obtained on day 0 of AZD1222 vaccination. The receptors were gathered from an adult in good health. Both conserved end residues are part of each CDR3. A D gene is named only where the DNA matches it firmly. Size is omitted from some rows. Given values are once, few, many or a class for expanded clones.

d_gene | abundance | j_gene | v_gene | CDR3nt | CDR3aa
NA | NA | TRBJ1-5 | TRBV2 | TGTGCCAGCAGGGTCCGAGACACTAGCAATCAGCCCCAGCATTTT | CASRVRDTSNQPQHF
NA | NA | TRBJ1-2 | TRBV11-2 | TGTGCCAGCAGCCGACAATACCACAGGGAGGGCTACACCTTC | CASSRQYHREGYTF
NA | NA | TRBJ2-1 | TRBV7-9 | TGTGCCAGCAGCGCCGGGACAACTCCTGGGCAGTTCTTC | CASSAGTTPGQFF
NA | NA | TRBJ2-7 | TRBV9 | TGTGCCAGCAGCGTTTGGGGGACCGACGAGCAGTACTTC | CASSVWGTDEQYF
NA | few | TRBJ2-1 | TRBV5-6 | TGTGCCAGCAGCTTGGTAGTTGTTTTCGGGGGAGGCCGCTACAATGAGCAGTTCTTC | CASSLVVVFGGGRYNEQFF
NA | NA | TRBJ1-3 | TRBV28 | TGTGCCAGCAGTTCACCTCTACAGGGACTCTCTGGAAACACCATATATTTT | CASSSPLQGLSGNTIYF
TRBD2 | NA | TRBJ2-1 | TRBV2 | TGTGCCAGCAGTGAAGCCCTAGCGGGGACGGGTGAGCAGTTCTTC | CASSEALAGTGEQFF
NA | NA | TRBJ1-5 | TRBV2 | TGTGCCGTCTCAGGGCCAATTACCGATAAAACGGGGTTTTTTCATCAGCCCCAGCATTTT | CAVSGPITDKTGFFHQPQHF
NA | NA | TRBJ1-5 | TRBV6-2/TRBV6-3 | TGTGCCAGCAGTTACTCCGGCGGGCGCAATCAGCCCCAGCATTTT | CASSYSGGRNQPQHF
NA | NA | TRBJ2-2 | TRBV5-4 | TGTGCCAGCAGCTTGGAGGCCAGGAGGGCGAACACCGGGGAGCTGTTTTTT | CASSLEARRANTGELFF
TRBD1 | NA | TRBJ1-6 | TRBV19 | TGTGCCAGTAGTATTGACAGGGGATTCTCCGGTGGAAATTCACCCCTCCACTTT | CASSIDRGFSGGNSPLHF
NA | NA | TRBJ2-7 | TRBV4-2 | TGTGCCAGCAGCCAAGGCCTAGGCGGGTACGAGCAGTACTTC | CASSQGLGGYEQYF
NA | NA | TRBJ1-1 | TRBV2 | TGTGCCAGCAGTGAGAGAAGTTACGGAGAGAACACTGAAGCTTTCTTT | CASSERSYGENTEAFF
NA | NA | TRBJ2-7 | TRBV12-3/TRBV12-4 | TGTGCCAGCAACATGGACACAGGCGAGCAGTACTTC | CASNMDTGEQYF
NA | NA | TRBJ1-2 | TRBV7-8 | TGTGCCAGCAGCTTATTCGGGGATAACTATGGCTACACCTTC | CASSLFGDNYGYTF
TRBD2 | NA | TRBJ2-7 | TRBV11-2 | TGTGCCAGCAGCCGACTAGCGGGATACGAGCAGTACTTC | CASSRLAGYEQYF
TRBD1 | NA | TRBJ1-1 | TRBV28 | TGTGCCAGCCTCTCCCTACGGGGCAGGGACAGAACAACTGAAGCTTTCTTT | CASLSLRGRDRTTEAFF
TRBD2 | NA | TRBJ2-7 | TRBV13 | TGTGCCAGCAGCTTTAGCGGGAGCTCCTACGAGCAGTACTTC | CASSFSGSSYEQYF
TRBD1 | NA | TRBJ1-3 | TRBV6-5 | TGTGCCAGCAGCTGGACAGGGGCGGCTGGAAACACCATATATTTT | CASSWTGAAGNTIYF
TRBD1 | many | TRBJ2-2 | TRBV2 | TGTGCCAGCAGGACAGGGGTCACCGGGGAGCTGTTTTTT | CASRTGVTGELFF
NA | NA | TRBJ1-2 | TRBV9 | TGTGCCAGCAGCGACCAATTCGGACAGAACGTCTTC | CASSDQFGQNVF
TRBD2 | NA | TRBJ2-5 | TRBV7-3 | TGTGCCAGCAGTCGGGGGAGGGAAGAGACCCAGTACTTC | CASSRGREETQYF
NA | NA | TRBJ2-2 | TRBV6-4 | TGTGCCAGCAGTGACTCCTACACCGGGGAGCTGTTTTTT | CASSDSYTGELFF
TRBD1 | NA | TRBJ1-5 | TRBV28 | TGTGCCAGCAGCATACCAACAGGGGGCAATCAGCCCCAGCATTTT | CASSIPTGGNQPQHF
TRBD2 | once | TRBJ2-7 | TRBV28 | TGTGCCAGCAGTTATCCGGGACTAGCGGGGGAGCAGTACTTC | CASSYPGLAGEQYF
NA | NA | TRBJ1-4 | TRBV3-1/TRBV3-2 | TGTGCCAGCAGCCACATTTCTGAAAAACTGTTTTTT | CASSHISEKLFF
NA | NA | TRBJ2-7 | TRBV20-1 | TGCAGTGCTGGTGGGACCCCCGACGAGCAGTACTTC | CSAGGTPDEQYF
NA | NA | TRBJ2-1 | TRBV25-1 | TGTGCCAGCAGTGAATCTGTTAGGGCCGGCAATGAGCAGTTCTTC | CASSESVRAGNEQFF
NA | NA | TRBJ2-2 | TRBV9 | TGTGCCAGCAGCGTAGAGGGTGGAACGGGAGTAGGCACCGGGGAGCTGTTTTTT | CASSVEGGTGVGTGELFF
NA | once | TRBJ1-4 | TRBV6-5 | TGTGCCAGCAGTTCCGGAGGGAAGCGGAATGAAAAACTGTTTTTT | CASSSGGKRNEKLFF
NA | NA | TRBJ2-7 | TRBV19 | TGTGCCAGTAGTTACGGGACACCTGGCGGGGAGCAGTACTTC | CASSYGTPGGEQYF
NA | NA | TRBJ2-3 | TRBV29-1 | TGCAGCGTTGAAGATGACGGCCCAATGCAGTATTTT | CSVEDDGPMQYF
TRBD2 | NA | TRBJ2-7 | TRBV2 | TGTGCCAGCAGGAGAGGACTAGCGGACTCCTACGAGCAGTACTTC | CASRRGLADSYEQYF
TRBD1 | NA | TRBJ1-1 | TRBV4-3 | TGCGCCAGCAGCCAAGCCGGGACAGGGGCACATGAAGCTTTCTTT | CASSQAGTGAHEAFF
TRBD1 | NA | TRBJ1-2 | TRBV6-5 | TGTGCCAGCAGTTCCCGACAGGGGGCTTGGTATGGCTACACCTTC | CASSSRQGAWYGYTF
NA | NA | TRBJ1-5 | TRBV6-1 | TGTGCCAGCAGTGAAGTGGACGTCCAGACTAATCAGCCCCAGCATTTT | CASSEVDVQTNQPQHF
NA | NA | TRBJ2-7 | TRBV7-2 | TGTGCCAGCAGCTTAGGTCCTACCGGCTACGAGCAGTACTTC | CASSLGPTGYEQYF
TRBD1 | NA | TRBJ1-1 | TRBV9 | TGTGCCAGCACCAAAAGGGACAGCTTAACTGAAGCTTTCTTT | CASTKRDSLTEAFF
TRBD1 | NA | TRBJ2-5 | TRBV5-4 | TGTGCCAGCAGCTGGGACAGGGGGAGCGGGGAGAAAGAGACCCAGTACTTC | CASSWDRGSGEKETQYF
NA | once | TRBJ1-5 | TRBV10-2 | TGCGCCAGCAGTGAACAAGCTTCACCCCAGCATTTT | CASSEQASPQHF
NA | NA | TRBJ1-5 | TRBV24-1 | TGTGCCACCAGTAAAAGGGATCAGCCCCAGCATTTT | CATSKRDQPQHF